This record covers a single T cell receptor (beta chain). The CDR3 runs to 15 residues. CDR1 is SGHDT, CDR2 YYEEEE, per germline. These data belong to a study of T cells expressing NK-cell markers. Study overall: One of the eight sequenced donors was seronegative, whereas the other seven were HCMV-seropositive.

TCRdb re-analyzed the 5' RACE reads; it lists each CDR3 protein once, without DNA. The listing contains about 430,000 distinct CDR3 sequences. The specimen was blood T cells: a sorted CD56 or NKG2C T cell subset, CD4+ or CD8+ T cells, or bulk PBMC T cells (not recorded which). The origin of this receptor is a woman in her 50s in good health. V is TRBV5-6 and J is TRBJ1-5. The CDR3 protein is CASSLSTYGNQPQHF.